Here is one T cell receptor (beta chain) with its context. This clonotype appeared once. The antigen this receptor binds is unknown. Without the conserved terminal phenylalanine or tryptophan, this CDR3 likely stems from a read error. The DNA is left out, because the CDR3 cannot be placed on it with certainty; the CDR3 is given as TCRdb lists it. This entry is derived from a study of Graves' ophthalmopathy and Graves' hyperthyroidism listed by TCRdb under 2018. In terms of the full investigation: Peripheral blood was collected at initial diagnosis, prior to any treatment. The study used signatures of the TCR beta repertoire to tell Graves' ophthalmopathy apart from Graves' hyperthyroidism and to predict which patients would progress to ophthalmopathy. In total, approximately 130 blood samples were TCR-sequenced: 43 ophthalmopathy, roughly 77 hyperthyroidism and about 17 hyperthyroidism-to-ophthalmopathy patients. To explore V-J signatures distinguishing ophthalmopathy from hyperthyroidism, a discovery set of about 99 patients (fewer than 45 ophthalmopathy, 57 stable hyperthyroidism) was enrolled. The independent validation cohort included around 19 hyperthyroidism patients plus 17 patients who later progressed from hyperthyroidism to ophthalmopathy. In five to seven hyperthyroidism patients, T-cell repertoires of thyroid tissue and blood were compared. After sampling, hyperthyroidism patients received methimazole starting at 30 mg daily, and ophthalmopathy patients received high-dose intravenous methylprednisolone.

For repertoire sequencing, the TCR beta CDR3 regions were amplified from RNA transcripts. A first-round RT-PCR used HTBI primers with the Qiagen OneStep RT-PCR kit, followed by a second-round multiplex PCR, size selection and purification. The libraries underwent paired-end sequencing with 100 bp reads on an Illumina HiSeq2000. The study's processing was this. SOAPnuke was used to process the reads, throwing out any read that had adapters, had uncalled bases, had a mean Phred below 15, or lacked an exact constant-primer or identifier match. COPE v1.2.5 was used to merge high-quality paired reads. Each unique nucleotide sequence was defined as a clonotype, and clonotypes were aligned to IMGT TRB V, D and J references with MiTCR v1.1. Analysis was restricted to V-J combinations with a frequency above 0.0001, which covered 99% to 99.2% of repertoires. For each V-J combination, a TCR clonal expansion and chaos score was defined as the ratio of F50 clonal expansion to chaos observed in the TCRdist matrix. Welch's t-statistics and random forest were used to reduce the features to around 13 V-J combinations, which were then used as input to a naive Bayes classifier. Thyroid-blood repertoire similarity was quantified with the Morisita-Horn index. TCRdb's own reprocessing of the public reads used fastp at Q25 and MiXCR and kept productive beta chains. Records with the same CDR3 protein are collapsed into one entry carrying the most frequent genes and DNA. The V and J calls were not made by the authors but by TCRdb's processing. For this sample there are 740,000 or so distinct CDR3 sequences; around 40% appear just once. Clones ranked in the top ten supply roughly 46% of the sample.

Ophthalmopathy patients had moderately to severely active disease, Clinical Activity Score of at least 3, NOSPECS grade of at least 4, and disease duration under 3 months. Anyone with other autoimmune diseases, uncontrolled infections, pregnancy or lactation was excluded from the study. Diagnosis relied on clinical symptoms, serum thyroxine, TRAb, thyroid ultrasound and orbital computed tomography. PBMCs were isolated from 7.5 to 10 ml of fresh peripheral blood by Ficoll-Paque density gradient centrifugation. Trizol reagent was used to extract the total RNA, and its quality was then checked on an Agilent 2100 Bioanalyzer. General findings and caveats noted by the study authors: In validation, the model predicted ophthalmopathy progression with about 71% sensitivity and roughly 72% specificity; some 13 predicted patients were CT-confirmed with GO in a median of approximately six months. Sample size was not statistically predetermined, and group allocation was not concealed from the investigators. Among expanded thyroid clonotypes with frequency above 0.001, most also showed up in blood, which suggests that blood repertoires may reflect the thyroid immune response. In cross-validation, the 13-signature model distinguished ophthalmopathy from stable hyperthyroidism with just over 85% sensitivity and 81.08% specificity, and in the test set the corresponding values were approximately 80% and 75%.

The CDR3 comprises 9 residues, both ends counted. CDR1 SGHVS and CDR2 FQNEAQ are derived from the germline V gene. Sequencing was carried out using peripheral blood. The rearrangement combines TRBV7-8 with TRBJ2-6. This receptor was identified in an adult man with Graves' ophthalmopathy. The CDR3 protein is CASSSQWVG.